These 23 T cell receptor beta chains share one sample of origin, sequenced in a study of CD8 T cells in Susac syndrome. An amount of RNA that ranged from about 0.45 to 1 ug was reverse transcribed with random hexamers. TCRdb re-called the immunoSEQ multiplex PCR reads with MiXCR, one entry per CDR3 protein. The data contain about 290,000 distinct CDR3 sequences, 65% to 90% of them seen just once; the ten biggest clones take up around 0.2%. The sequenced sample consisted of CD8+ T cells from PBMCs. The receptor set was obtained from a human donor with multiple sclerosis.

This chain uses TRBV12-3 or TRBV12-4 with TRBJ2-3; TRBD2 is a possible D gene (6 bases). V was pared by 5 bases and J by 0 bases, with 12 bases between. CDR3 length: 15 amino acids. Here the CDR3 DNA reads TGTGCCAGCAGTCCAGGACTAAGAAGCACAGATACGCAGTATTTT. Encoded protein: CASSPGLRSTDTQYF.

CDR3 amino acids: CSVLWDGYYGYTF. In nucleotides, the CDR3 is TGCAGCGTCTTATGGGACGGCTACTATGGCTACACCTTC. J is TRBJ1-2 and V is TRBV29-1; D might be TRBD1 (5 bases). This CDR3 has 13 amino acids. Germline-derived CDR1 and CDR2 are SQVTM and ANQGSEA. V lost 6 bases, J lost 3 bases, and 14 bases lay in between.

This clonotype was detected only a few times. The chain uses TRBV2 and TRBJ2-7; 8 positions agree with TRBD1. CDR1 is SNHLY and CDR2 is FYNNEI in the germline V gene. The V gene end was trimmed by 5 bases and the J gene end by 2 bases; junction bases not matched to a gene: 8. The CDR3 runs 15 residues. For the CDR3, the DNA is TGTGCCAGCAGTTATTCCGGGACAGGCGCCTACGAGCAGTACTTC. Translation: CASSYSGTGAYEQYF.

This chain links TRBV30 with TRBJ1-5; 8 nucleotides match TRBD1. CDR1 and CDR2 from the germline V gene are GTSNPN and SVGIG (reference sequence). The length of the CDR3 is 13 residues. The V gene end was trimmed by 2 bases and the J gene end by 6 bases; junction bases not matched to a gene: 3. CDR3 sequence reads: CAWSLDRAQPQHF. CDR3 sequence (DNA): TGTGCCTGGAGTTTGGACAGGGCTCAGCCCCAGCATTTT.

The chain links TRBV7-9 to TRBJ1-2; 8 bases agree with TRBD1. V shed 5 bases, J shed 8 bases, and the junction held 10 bases outside the gene matches. Germline lookup yields CDR1 SEHNR and CDR2 FQNEAQ (reference sequence). The CDR3 sequence is 14 residues long. CDR3 residues: CASSTRTGPGGYTF. The CDR3, as DNA: TGTGCCAGCAGCACCCGGACAGGGCCGGGAGGCTACACCTTC. Complete variable domain (other parts from reference TRBV7-9 and TRBJ1-2): DTGVSQNPRHKITKRGQNVTFRCDPISEHNRLYWYRQTLGQGPEFLTYFQNEAQLEKSRLLSDRFSAERPKGSFSTLEIQRTEQGDSAMYLCASSTRTGPGGYTFGSGTRLTVV.

The CDR3 sequence: CASSLARAGERSYTF. The CDR3 region has the DNA TGTGCCAGCAGCTTAGCGCGGGCAGGGGAAAGGAGCTACACCTTC. The genes are TRBV7-8 and TRBJ1-2, with D tentatively TRBD1 (6 bases). The CDR3 has 15 amino acids. Germline V gene sequence: CDR1 SGHVS, CDR2 FQNEAQ. V dropped 0 bases and J dropped 9 bases, with 17 bases sitting between them.

The genes are TRBV7-9 and TRBJ2-3; D call uncertain. Germline CDR1 reads SEHNR; CDR2 reads FQNEAQ (reference sequence). V was shortened by 7 bases and J by 1 base, with 21 bases between the two germline ends. This CDR3 region has 17 residues. The CDR3 is CASTPIPREWGTDTQYF. CDR3 nucleotide sequence: TGTGCCAGCACCCCAATCCCCCGCGAGTGGGGCACAGATACGCAGTATTTT.

V and J are TRBV15 and TRBJ2-1, with 9 bases fitting TRBD2. The ends lost 6 bases at V and 7 bases at J; junction bases unmatched: 7. This CDR3 has 14 amino acids. Germline loops: CDR1 LNHNV, CDR2 YYDKDF (reference sequence). The CDR3 nucleotides read TGTGCCACCAGGGACGCGGGAGGGGCGAATGAGCAGTTCTTC. Its translation: CATRDAGGANEQFF.

Notes on this clonotype: One junction end disagrees with the germline gene, perhaps due to a read error. This chain joins TRBV28 and TRBJ1-1; D unresolved. The CDR3 is made up of 15 amino acids. CDR1 and CDR2 from the germline V gene are MDHEN and SYDVKM. CDR3: CAGSLAFRRTSEAFF. In nucleotides, the CDR3 is TGTGCCGGCAGTTTAGCTTTCCGCAGAACGAGTGAAGCTTTCTTT.

The gene calls are TRBV18 and TRBJ2-7; 11 bases are a match to TRBD2. V was pared by 2 bases and J by 5 bases, with 5 bases of the junction left unmatched. The germline gives CDR1 KGHSH, CDR2 LQKENI. CDR3 length equals 15 residues. The CDR3 DNA reads TGTGCCAGCTCACCAGCCACTAGCGGGAGCCACGAGCAGTACTTC. This gives the protein CASSPATSGSHEQYF.

This sequence joins TRBV6-5 and TRBJ2-7; D gene uncertain. This CDR3 has 16 amino acids. The V and J ends lost 0 bases and 0 bases respectively, with 12 bases between them. Germline values: CDR1 MNHEY, CDR2 SVGAGI. CDR3 sequence reads: CASSYSRTRPSYEQYF. The DNA for the CDR3 is TGTGCCAGCAGTTACTCGAGGACGCGTCCCTCCTACGAGCAGTACTTC.

V usage is TRBV5-6 and J usage is TRBJ2-7; 12 bases align to TRBD2. This CDR3 contains 16 residues. The ends lost 1 base at V and 6 bases at J; junction bases unmatched: 8. CDR1 and CDR2 from the germline V gene are SGHDT and YYEEEE. The CDR3 DNA reads as TGTGCCAGCAGCTTGAGTGCTAGCGGGAGGGATAGCGAGCAGTACTTC. It specifies CASSLSASGRDSEQYF. The whole variable domain, filled in from reference TRBV5-6 and TRBJ2-7, reads DAGVTQSPTHLIKTRGQQVTLRCSPKSGHDTVSWYQQALGQGPQFIFQYYEEEERQRGNFPDRFSGHQFPNYSSELNVNALLLGDSALYLCASSLSASGRDSEQYFGPGTRLTVT.

This clonotype was found a few times. The chain uses TRBV6-5 and TRBJ1-1; 9 nucleotides align to TRBD1. The CDR3 loop spans 15 amino acids. The trim removed 4 bases at V and 1 base at J, leaving 4 bases unmatched. In germline, CDR1 is MNHEY, CDR2 SVGAGI. In DNA form, the CDR3 reads TGTGCCAGCAGTTTTGGGACAGGGCCGAACACTGAAGCTTTCTTT. Translation gives CASSFGTGPNTEAFF.

V is TRBV19 and J is TRBJ1-4; 7 positions agree with TRBD1. The germline V gene has CDR1 LNHDA and CDR2 SQIVND (reference sequence). The V and J ends lost 7 bases and 7 bases, in that order; junction bases with no gene match: 9. This CDR3 has 14 residues. This CDR3 reads CASTRTGGGEKLFF. In DNA form, the CDR3 reads TGTGCCAGTACCCGGACAGGAGGCGGTGAAAAACTGTTTTTT.

The chain joins TRBV7-9 to TRBJ2-5, with TRBD1 matching 10 bases. CDR1 is SEHNR, CDR2 FQNEAQ, per germline (reference sequence). After removal of 5 bases from V and 3 bases from J, the junction contained 12 bases not matched to a gene. CDR3 length: 17 residues. CDR3 DNA sequence: TGTGCCAGCAGCCCCCGGGGACAGGGGAACTTTGAAGAGACCCAGTACTTC. Amino acid sequence: CASSPRGQGNFEETQYF.

The gene calls are TRBV3-1 and TRBJ2-2; D may be TRBD2 (6 bases). Germline CDR1 reads LGHDT; CDR2 reads YNNKEL (reference sequence). Between the trimmed V and J ends, which lost 0 bases and 7 bases, there was a span of 15 bases. There are 16 residues in the CDR3. The CDR3 coding sequence is TGTGCCAGCAGCCAAGAGGGACTTGGAGGGTTCGGGGAGCTGTTTTTT. Residues: CASSQEGLGGFGELFF.

This chain joins TRBV13 and TRBJ2-5, with 13 bases matching TRBD2. CDR1 and CDR2 from the germline V gene are PRHDT and FYEKMQ (reference sequence). Unmatched junction bases numbered 13, after V lost 5 bases and J lost 7 bases. This CDR3 comprises 17 residues. DNA of the CDR3: TGTGCCAGCAGCGATGGACTAGCGGGAGCCACCTGGAGGACCCAGTACTTC. This codes for CASSDGLAGATWRTQYF.

The chain carries TRBV20-1 and TRBJ1-1, with a possible D match to TRBD1 (5 bases). Germline values: CDR1 DFQATT, CDR2 SNEGSKA (reference sequence). This CDR3 spans 17 amino acids. With 3 bases removed from V and 0 bases from J, the gap between germline ends came to 20 bases. The DNA for the CDR3 is TGCAGTGCTAGCGGTATGGGAAGGACAAGTTTGAACACTGAAGCTTTCTTT. It specifies CSASGMGRTSLNTEAFF.

This clonotype appeared once. The chain carries TRBV10-3 and TRBJ2-1, with D perhaps matching TRBD1 (5 bases). The CDR3 is made up of 14 amino acids. V lost 4 bases, J lost 5 bases, and 12 bases lay in between. Germline CDR1 reads ENHRY; CDR2 reads SYGVKD. This CDR3 is CAISVGDRNNEQFF. CDR3 DNA: TGTGCCATCAGTGTTGGTGACAGAAACAATGAGCAGTTCTTC.

This clonotype showed up just a few times. This rearrangement joins TRBV19 to TRBJ1-2; the D gene is possibly TRBD1 (5 bases). The CDR3 extends over 12 amino acids. Germline loops: CDR1 LNHDA, CDR2 SQIVND (reference sequence). Trimming pared 9 bases from V and 3 bases from J, leaving 11 bases between. CDR3 coding DNA: TGTGCCAGCTCAGGGTTGGACTATGGCTACACCTTC. It specifies CASSGLDYGYTF.

This rearrangement joins TRBV9 to TRBJ2-7, with 9 nucleotides matching TRBD1. Germline V gene data show CDR1 as SGDLS and CDR2 as YYNGEE. There are 14 residues in the CDR3. J lost 4 bases, V lost 4 bases, and 6 bases had no gene match. This chain's CDR3 is CASSPRDREYEQYF. Written as DNA, the CDR3 is TGTGCCAGCAGCCCCCGGGACAGGGAGTACGAGCAGTACTTC. Full variable domain (remainder filled in from reference TRBV9 and TRBJ2-7): DSGVTQTPKHLITATGQRVTLRCSPRSGDLSVYWYQQSLDQGLQFLIQYYNGEERAKGNILERFSAQQFPDLHSELNLSSLELGDSALYFCASSPRDREYEQYFGPGTRLTVT.

Here the CDR3 DNA reads TGCGCCAGCAGCCAAGTCGGACAGAGCAATGAAAAACTGTTTTTT. Translating it yields CASSQVGQSNEKLFF. The chain has TRBV4-3 and TRBJ1-4; TRBD1 might be the D (6 bases). Per germline, CDR1 LGHNA and CDR2 YSLEER. V was shortened by 1 base and J by 5 bases, with 11 bases between the two germline ends. CDR3 length: 15 residues.

This chain uses TRBV27 with TRBJ1-2; D ambiguous. The V gene lost 0 bases and the J gene lost 5 bases, with 13 bases spanning the gap. The CDR3 covers 15 residues. Germline V gene lookup returns CDR1 MNHEY and CDR2 SMNVEV (reference sequence). The chain's CDR3 is CASSLSTPPGYGYTF. Written as DNA, the CDR3 is TGTGCCAGCAGTTTATCTACCCCCCCGGGGTATGGCTACACCTTC.